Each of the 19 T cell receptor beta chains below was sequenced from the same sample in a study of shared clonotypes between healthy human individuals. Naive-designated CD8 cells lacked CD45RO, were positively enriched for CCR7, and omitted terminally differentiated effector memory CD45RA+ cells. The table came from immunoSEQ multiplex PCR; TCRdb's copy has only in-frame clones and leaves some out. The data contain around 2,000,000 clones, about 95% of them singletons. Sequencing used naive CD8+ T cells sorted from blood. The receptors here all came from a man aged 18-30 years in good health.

The CDR3 sequence is CANVREGSNEQFF. The CDR3 DNA reads TGTGCCAACGTCAGGGAAGGCTCCAATGAGCAGTTCTTC. The rearrangement joins TRBV2 to TRBJ2-1; a weak D match, TRBD1 (5 bases). Per the germline V gene, CDR1 is SNHLY and CDR2 is FYNNEI. The CDR3 loop spans 13 amino acids. V lost 10 bases and J 6 bases, leaving 16 bases between the germline ends.

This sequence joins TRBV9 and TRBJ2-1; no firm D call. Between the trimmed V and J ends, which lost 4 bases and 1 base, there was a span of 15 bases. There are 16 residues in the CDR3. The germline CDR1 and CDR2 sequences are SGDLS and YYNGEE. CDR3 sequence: CASSLYLGASYNEQFF. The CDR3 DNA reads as TGTGCCAGCAGCCTCTATCTAGGAGCTTCCTACAATGAGCAGTTCTTC. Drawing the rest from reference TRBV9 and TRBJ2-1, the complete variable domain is DSGVTQTPKHLITATGQRVTLRCSPRSGDLSVYWYQQSLDQGLQFLIQYYNGEERAKGNILERFSAQQFPDLHSELNLSSLELGDSALYFCASSLYLGASYNEQFFGPGTRLTVL.

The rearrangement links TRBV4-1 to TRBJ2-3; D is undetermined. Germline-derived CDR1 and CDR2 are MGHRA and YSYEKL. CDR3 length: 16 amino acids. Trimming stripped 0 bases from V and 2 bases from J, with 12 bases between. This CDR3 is CASSQDLSIFTDTQYF. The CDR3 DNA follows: TGCGCCAGCAGCCAAGATCTGTCCATTTTCACAGATACGCAGTATTTT.

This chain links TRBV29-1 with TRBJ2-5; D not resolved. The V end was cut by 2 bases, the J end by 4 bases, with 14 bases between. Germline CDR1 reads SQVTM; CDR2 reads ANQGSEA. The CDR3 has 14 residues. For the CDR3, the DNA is TGCAGCGTTGAAACTGCGGTTTTGAGAGAGACCCAGTACTTC. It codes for CSVETAVLRETQYF.

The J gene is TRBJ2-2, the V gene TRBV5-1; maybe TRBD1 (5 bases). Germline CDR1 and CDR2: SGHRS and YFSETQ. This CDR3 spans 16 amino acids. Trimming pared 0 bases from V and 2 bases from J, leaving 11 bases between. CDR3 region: CASSLEGITNTGELFF. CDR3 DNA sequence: TGCGCCAGCAGCTTGGAGGGGATAACTAACACCGGGGAGCTGTTTTTT.

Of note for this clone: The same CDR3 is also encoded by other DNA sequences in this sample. The DNA of the CDR3 is TGTGCCAGCTCACCACCAAGCACTGAAGCTTTCTTT. Residues: CASSPPSTEAFF. The rearrangement uses TRBV18 and TRBJ1-1; D is uncertain. Germline V CDR1 and CDR2: KGHSH, LQKENI. The CDR3 runs 12 residues. V was pared by 0 bases and J by 4 bases, with 3 bases between. The variable domain in full, completed from reference TRBV18 and TRBJ1-1, reads NAGVMQNPRHLVRRRGQEARLRCSPMKGHSHVYWYRQLPEEGLKFMVYLQKENIIDESGMPKERFSAEFPKEGPSILRIQQVVRGDSAAYFCASSPPSTEAFFGQGTRLTVV.

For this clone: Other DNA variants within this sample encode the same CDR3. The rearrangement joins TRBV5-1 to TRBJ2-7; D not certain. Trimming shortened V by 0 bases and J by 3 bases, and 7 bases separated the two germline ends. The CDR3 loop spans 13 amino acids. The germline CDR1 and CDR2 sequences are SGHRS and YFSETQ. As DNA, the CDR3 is TGCGCCAGCAGCTTGGGCAGTTACTACGAGCAGTACTTC. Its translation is CASSLGSYYEQYF.

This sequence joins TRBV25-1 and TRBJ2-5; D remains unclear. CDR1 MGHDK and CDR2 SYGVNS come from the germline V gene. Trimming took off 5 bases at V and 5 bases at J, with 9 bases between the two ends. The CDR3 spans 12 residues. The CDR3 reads CASSYDIETQYF. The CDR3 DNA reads TGTGCCAGCAGTTACGACATTGAGACCCAGTACTTC. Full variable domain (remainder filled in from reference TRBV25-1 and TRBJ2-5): EADIYQTPRYLVIGTGKKITLECSQTMGHDKMYWYQQDPGMELHLIHYSYGVNSTEKGDLSSESTVSRIRTEHFPLTLESARPSHTSQYLCASSYDIETQYFGPGTRLLVL.

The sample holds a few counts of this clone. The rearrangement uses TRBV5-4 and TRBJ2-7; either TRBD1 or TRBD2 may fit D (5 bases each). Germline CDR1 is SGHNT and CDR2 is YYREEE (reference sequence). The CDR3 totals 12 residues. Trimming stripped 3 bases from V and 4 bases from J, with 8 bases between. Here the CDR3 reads CASSSGQYEQYF. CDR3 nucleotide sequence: TGTGCCAGCAGCTCGGGGCAGTACGAGCAGTACTTC. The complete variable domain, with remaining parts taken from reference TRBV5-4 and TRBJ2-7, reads ETGVTQSPTHLIKTRGQQVTLRCSSQSGHNTVSWYQQALGQGPQFIFQYYREEENGRGNFPPRFSGLQFPNYSSELNVNALELDDSALYLCASSSGQYEQYFGPGTRLTVT.

The CDR3 coding sequence is TGTGCCAGCAGTCTCGGACTAGTTTCAGATACGCAGTATTTT. Amino acid sequence: CASSLGLVSDTQYF. The V call is TRBV27, the J call TRBJ2-3; TRBD2 aligns across 7 bases. CDR3 size: 14 residues. From germline, CDR1 is MNHEY and CDR2 SMNVEV (reference sequence). J lost 4 bases, V lost 5 bases, and 6 bases had no gene match.

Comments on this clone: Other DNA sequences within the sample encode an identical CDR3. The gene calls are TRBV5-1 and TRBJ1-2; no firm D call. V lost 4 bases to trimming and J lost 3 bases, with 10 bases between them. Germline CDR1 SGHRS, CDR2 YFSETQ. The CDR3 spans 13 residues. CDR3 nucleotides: TGCGCCAGCAGCCTGGAAGGTGACTATGGCTACACCTTC. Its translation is CASSLEGDYGYTF.

The CDR3 sequence is CASSPSGTPAYNEQFF. The CDR3 DNA reads TGTGCCAGCAGCCCCTCTGGGACACCAGCCTACAATGAGCAGTTCTTC. This chain uses TRBV9 with TRBJ2-1; D is possibly TRBD1 (6 bases). Germline V gives CDR1 SGDLS, CDR2 YYNGEE. The CDR3 consists of 16 residues. V lost 4 bases to trimming and J lost 2 bases, with 16 bases between them.

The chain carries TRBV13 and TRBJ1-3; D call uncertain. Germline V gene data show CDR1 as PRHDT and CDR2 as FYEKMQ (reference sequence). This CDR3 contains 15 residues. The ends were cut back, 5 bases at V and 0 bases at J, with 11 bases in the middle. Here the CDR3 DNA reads TGTGCCAGCAGCCCCGGCACGGGCTCTGGAAACACCATATATTTT. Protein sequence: CASSPGTGSGNTIYF.

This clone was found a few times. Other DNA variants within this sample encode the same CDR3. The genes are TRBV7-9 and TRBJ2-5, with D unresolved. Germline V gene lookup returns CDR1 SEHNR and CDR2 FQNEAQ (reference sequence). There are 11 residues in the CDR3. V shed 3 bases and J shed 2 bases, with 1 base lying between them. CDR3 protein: CASSLQETQYF. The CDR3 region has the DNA TGTGCCAGCAGCTTGCAAGAGACCCAGTACTTC.

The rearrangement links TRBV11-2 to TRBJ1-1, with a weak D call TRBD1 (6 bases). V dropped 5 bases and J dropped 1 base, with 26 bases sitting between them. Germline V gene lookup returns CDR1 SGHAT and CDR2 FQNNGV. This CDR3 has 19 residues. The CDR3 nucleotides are TGTGCCAGCAGCCTTTCCCACCCTAATCAGGGGCTATGGAACACTGAAGCTTTCTTT. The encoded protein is CASSLSHPNQGLWNTEAFF.

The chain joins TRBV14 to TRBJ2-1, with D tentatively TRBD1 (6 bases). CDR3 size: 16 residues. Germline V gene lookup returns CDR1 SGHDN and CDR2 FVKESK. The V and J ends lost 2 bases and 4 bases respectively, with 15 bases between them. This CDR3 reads CASSQTSGHLYNEQFF. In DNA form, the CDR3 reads TGTGCCAGCAGCCAAACATCGGGACACCTTTACAATGAGCAGTTCTTC.

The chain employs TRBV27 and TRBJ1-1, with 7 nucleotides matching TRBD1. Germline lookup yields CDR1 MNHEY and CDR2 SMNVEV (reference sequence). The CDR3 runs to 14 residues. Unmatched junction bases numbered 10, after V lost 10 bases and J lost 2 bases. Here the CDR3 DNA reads TGTGCCACATCTGTGACAGGGTCAAACACTGAAGCTTTCTTT. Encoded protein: CATSVTGSNTEAFF.

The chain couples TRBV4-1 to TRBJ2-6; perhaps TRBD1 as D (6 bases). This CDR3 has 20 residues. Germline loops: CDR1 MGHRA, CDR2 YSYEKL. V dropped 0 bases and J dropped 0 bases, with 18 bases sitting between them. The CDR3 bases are TGCGCCAGCAGCCAAGATCTCCAGAGACAGGCCAACTCTGGGGCCAACGTCCTGACTTTC. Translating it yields CASSQDLQRQANSGANVLTF.

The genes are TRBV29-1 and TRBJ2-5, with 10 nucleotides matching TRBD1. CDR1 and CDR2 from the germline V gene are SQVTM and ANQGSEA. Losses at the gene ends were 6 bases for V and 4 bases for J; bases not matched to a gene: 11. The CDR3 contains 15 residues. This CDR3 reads CSVEMTGGDGETQYF. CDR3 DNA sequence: TGCAGCGTGGAAATGACAGGGGGCGACGGAGAGACCCAGTACTTC. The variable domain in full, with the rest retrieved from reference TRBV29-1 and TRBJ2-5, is SAVISQKPSRDICQRGTSLTIQCQVDSQVTMMFWYRQQPGQSLTLIATANQGSEATYESGFVIDKFPISRPNLTFSTLTVSNMSPEDSSIYLCSVEMTGGDGETQYFGPGTRLLVL.